This TCR beta chain was profiled in a study of blood T cell repertoires in COVID-19. For the study at large: Some COVID-19 samples were acute and others convalescent; all came from the United States, Italy and Spain. The cDNA or gDNA used as material had been derived from T cells, B-cell-depleted T cells, or PBMCs.

Germline CDR1 is SGHTA and CDR2 is FQGNSA. The CDR3 extends over 13 amino acids. The ends were cut back, 4 bases at V and 7 bases at J, with 11 bases in the middle. Original methodology: Amplification from reference gene primers served as the basis for estimated nucleated cell counts. Clones were sequenced by immunoSEQ multiplex PCR, and TCRdb holds only the in-frame ones, with some missing. That table is the source of V, J and clone size, and D and trimming were worked out from the DNA. The profile shows some 56,000 clones, about 90% of them singletons. Specimen: peripheral blood. The sequence came from a human donor in a cohort sampled during active COVID-19. This chain links TRBV7-2 with TRBJ1-5; possible D gene TRBD1, 5 bases. This CDR3 reads CASSSTGGQPQHF. The CDR3 bases are TGTGCCAGCAGCTCAACTGGGGGGCAGCCCCAGCATTTT.